The next 21 T cell receptor beta chains were all read from a single sample in a study of T cell repertoires in cytomegalovirus infection. These receptors have no known antigen. MiXCR, run by TCRdb on the reads, gives a single entry per CDR3 protein. Of some 940,000 distinct CDR3 sequences in the sample, 31% were seen once. Sequences were derived from cultured CD8+ T cells from PBMCs, sampled from culture after CMV antigen stimulation. These receptor sequences come from a human donor in good health (CMV status not recorded). Some clones in this sample may be carry-over from other donors' samples.

This chain joins TRBV29-1 and TRBJ2-6; TRBD1 matches 8 bases. J gave up 3 bases and V 4 bases, and 5 bases lay outside the gene matches. The length of the CDR3 is 15 residues. From germline, CDR1 is SQVTM and CDR2 ANQGSEA. The CDR3 DNA is TGCAGCGTTGCGGCGACAGGGGTTGGGGCCAACGTCCTGACTTTC. Its translation: CSVAATGVGANVLTF.

The V and J genes are TRBV20-1 and TRBJ2-5; D remains unclear. Germline CDR1 and CDR2: DFQATT and SNEGSKA (reference sequence). The V gene lost 1 base and the J gene lost 0 bases, with 9 bases spanning the gap. The CDR3 runs 14 residues. CDR3 coding DNA: TGCAGTGCTAGAGTGTCTACTTACCAAGAGACCCAGTACTTC. It translates to CSARVSTYQETQYF.

This chain connects TRBV7-9 to TRBJ2-3; 11 bases are a match to TRBD1. The CDR3 runs 16 residues. Germline CDR1 SEHNR, CDR2 FQNEAQ (reference sequence). V was pared by 2 bases and J by 5 bases, with 6 bases of the junction left unmatched. The CDR3 region has the DNA TGTGCCAGCAGCTTAAGTGGACAGGGGGCAGGAGATACGCAGTATTTT. Translated: CASSLSGQGAGDTQYF.

The chain has TRBV27 and TRBJ2-2; 10 bases line up with TRBD1. The CDR3 consists of 14 residues. In germline, CDR1 is MNHEY, CDR2 SMNVEV (reference sequence). V shed 5 bases, J shed 8 bases, and the junction held 5 bases outside the gene matches. The CDR3 bases are TGTGCCAGCAGTCCCAGGGACAGGGGTGGGGAGCTGTTTTTT. It translates to CASSPRDRGGELFF.

This clonotype appeared a few times. This chain joins TRBV7-3 and TRBJ2-7; D not certain. The CDR3 covers 13 residues. Trimming cost V 2 bases and J 7 bases, with 12 bases left between them. Germline CDR1 and CDR2: SGHTA and FQGTGA. CDR3: CASSLLAGTEQYV. The CDR3 DNA reads TGTGCCAGCAGCTTACTCGCCGGAACGGAGCAGTACGTC.

Concerning this clonotype itself: A much larger clone lies one base from this, so it may be a read error. The chain uses TRBV27 and TRBJ1-1; D unresolved. Trimming removed 4 bases at V and 0 bases at J, with 9 bases between. This CDR3 is 14 amino acids long. Germline V gene lookup returns CDR1 MNHEY and CDR2 SMNVEV (reference sequence). CDR3 bases: TGTGCCAGCAGTTACACACCCATGAACACTGAAGCTTTCTTT. Its protein product is CASSYTPMNTEAFF.

The rearrangement uses TRBV7-9 and TRBJ2-4; 7 bases align to TRBD1. The germline V gene has CDR1 SEHNR and CDR2 FQNEAQ (reference sequence). This CDR3 contains 17 residues. Losses at the gene ends were 1 base for V and 3 bases for J; bases not matched to a gene: 9. In DNA, the CDR3 is TGTGCCAGCAGCTTAGAGGTGGGCTGGGACAGCAAAAACATTCAGTACTTC. This codes for CASSLEVGWDSKNIQYF.

At least ten counts were recorded for this clonotype. The chain uses TRBV7-6 and TRBJ2-1; 13 bases fit TRBD2. The CDR3 consists of 16 residues. Germline CDR1 SGHVS, CDR2 FNYEAQ. Trimming took 5 bases from V and 7 from J; bases not matched to a gene: 8. The CDR3 is CASSQPLAGGLNEQFF. The CDR3 DNA follows: TGTGCCAGCAGCCAACCACTAGCGGGGGGGCTGAATGAGCAGTTCTTC. The full variable domain, its missing parts supplied by reference TRBV7-6 and TRBJ2-1, is GAGVSQSPRYKVTKRGQDVALRCDPISGHVSLYWYRQALGQGPEFLTYFNYEAQQDKSGLPNDRFSAERPEGSISTLTIQRTEQRDSAMYRCASSQPLAGGLNEQFFGPGTRLTVL.

This clonotype has just a few counts. The chain carries TRBV7-4 and TRBJ2-1, with TRBD1 identical over 7 bases. Looked up from germline, CDR1 is SGHVT and CDR2 is SQSDAQ. The CDR3 runs to 12 residues. V dropped 5 bases and J dropped 11; count of bases not matched to a gene: 6. CDR3 sequence: CASSPWDRQQFF. The CDR3 DNA follows: TGTGCCAGCAGCCCTTGGGACAGACAGCAGTTCTTC.

CDR3 residues: CASSQGSAGRGTEAFF. CDR3 nucleotides: TGCGCCAGCAGCCAGGGGAGCGCAGGGAGGGGCACTGAAGCTTTCTTT. This sequence joins TRBV4-1 and TRBJ1-1; a possible D gene is TRBD1 (5 bases). The germline V and J ends were trimmed by 3 bases and 4 bases, with 18 bases remaining between them. Germline V gene data show CDR1 as MGHRA and CDR2 as YSYEKL. This CDR3 region has 16 residues.

This clonotype was counted a few times. This chain links TRBV5-1 with TRBJ2-1; D gene uncertain. Germline values: CDR1 SGHRS, CDR2 YFSETQ. This CDR3 comprises 14 residues. V lost 3 bases, J lost 10 bases, and 17 bases lay in between. The CDR3 bases are TGCGCCAGCAGCTCCTGCCTAGTGGGTTGCGAGCAGTTCTTC. Amino acids: CASSSCLVGCEQFF.

The genes are TRBV19 and TRBJ1-1; a weak D match, TRBD1 (5 bases). V lost 0 bases and J 1 base, leaving 9 bases between the germline ends. CDR1 is LNHDA and CDR2 is SQIVND in the germline V gene (reference sequence). The CDR3 covers 15 residues. CDR3 amino acids: CASSIDPTGNTEAFF. The CDR3, as DNA: TGTGCCAGTAGTATAGACCCTACAGGGAACACTGAAGCTTTCTTT.

The CDR3 bases are TGTGCCAGCAGCGGAGCGGCCTACAATGAGCAGTTCTTC. It specifies CASSGAAYNEQFF. The chain carries TRBV9 and TRBJ2-1, with a possible D match to TRBD2 (5 bases). The CDR3 is made up of 13 amino acids. Trimming left V 3 bases short and J 2 bases short, with 6 bases between. The germline V gene encodes CDR1 SGDLS and CDR2 YYNGEE. The whole variable domain, remainder taken from reference TRBV9 and TRBJ2-1, is DSGVTQTPKHLITATGQRVTLRCSPRSGDLSVYWYQQSLDQGLQFLIQYYNGEERAKGNILERFSAQQFPDLHSELNLSSLELGDSALYFCASSGAAYNEQFFGPGTRLTVL.

This clonotype was seen more than once but under ten times. The chain couples TRBV7-2 to TRBJ2-7, with unresolved D. V lost 3 bases and J lost 3, with 6 bases in between. Germline V CDR1 and CDR2: SGHTA, FQGNSA. The CDR3 consists of 12 residues. For the CDR3, the DNA is TGTGCCAGCAGCTTGTGGGGCTACGAGCAGTACGTC. It encodes CASSLWGYEQYV.

This clonotype was recorded a few times. V is TRBV6-4 and J is TRBJ2-1; D not resolved. The CDR3 sequence is 13 residues long. Germline V gene data show CDR1 as MRHNA and CDR2 as SNTAGT. Trimming took off 0 bases at V and 7 bases at J, with 7 bases between the two ends. CDR3 DNA: TGTGCCAGCAGTGACTCTGGGGTAAATGAGCAGTTCTTC. Protein product: CASSDSGVNEQFF.

The CDR3: CASSENRRSYEQYV. CDR3 bases: TGTGCCAGCAGTGAAAACAGGAGGAGCTACGAGCAGTACGTC. The gene calls are TRBV2 and TRBJ2-7; D may correspond to TRBD1 or TRBD2 (5 bases each). V lost 2 bases and J 3 bases, leaving 11 bases between the germline ends. This CDR3 is built from 14 residues. CDR1 and CDR2 (germline): SNHLY, FYNNEI.

This clonotype has more than one count but fewer than ten. The chain employs TRBV11-2 and TRBJ1-3; unclear D gene. The germline gives CDR1 SGHAT, CDR2 FQNNGV. Deletions cut 5 bases from V and 0 bases from J, with 17 bases between. This CDR3 is 17 amino acids long. The CDR3 loop is CASSQPPRGYSGNTIYF. In nucleotides, the CDR3 is TGTGCCAGCAGCCAACCCCCCCGCGGGTACTCTGGAAACACCATATATTTT. Based on the CDR3 plus reference TRBV11-2 and TRBJ1-3, the full variable domain is EAGVAQSPRYKIIEKRQSVAFWCNPISGHATLYWYQQILGQGPKLLIQFQNNGVVDDSQLPKDRFSAERLKGVDSTLKIQPAKLEDSAVYLCASSQPPRGYSGNTIYFGEGSWLTVV.

This chain uses TRBV7-9 with TRBJ1-5; D perhaps matches TRBD1 (6 bases). This CDR3 has 16 residues. V lost 5 bases and J 5 bases, leaving 19 bases between the germline ends. Germline lookup yields CDR1 SEHNR and CDR2 FQNEAQ (reference sequence). The CDR3 coding sequence is TGTGCCAGCAGCCTAACGACGGGCGGGGGCCATCAGCCCCAGCATTTT. It encodes CASSLTTGGGHQPQHF.

The rearrangement joins TRBV15 to TRBJ1-4, with 9 bases lining up with TRBD1. Germline V gene lookup returns CDR1 LNHNV and CDR2 YYDKDF (reference sequence). The CDR3 consists of 19 residues. With 3 bases clipped from V and 0 bases from J, the junction kept 11 bases outside the gene matches. CDR3 amino acids: CATSSSGQGTSATNEKLFF. CDR3 DNA: TGTGCCACCAGCAGTTCCGGACAGGGGACGTCAGCAACTAATGAAAAACTGTTTTTT.

V is TRBV7-9 and J is TRBJ2-7; TRBD2 aligns across 11 bases. Germline loops: CDR1 SEHNR, CDR2 FQNEAQ (reference sequence). The CDR3 contains 17 residues. The V and J ends lost 5 bases and 3 bases, in that order; junction bases with no gene match: 12. The DNA for the CDR3 is TGTGCCAGCAGCCCAAAGGGCTTACTAGCGGGGGTCTACGAGCAGTACGTC. Protein product: CASSPKGLLAGVYEQYV.

The rearrangement joins TRBV6-2 or TRBV6-3 to TRBJ2-7; no clear D. The V end was cut by 0 bases, the J end by 1 base, with 16 bases between. The V gene's germline CDR1 is MNHEY and CDR2 SVGEGT. The CDR3 covers 17 residues. The DNA for the CDR3 is TGTGCCAGCAGTTACTCGCCATCGACGGCCAGGTCCTACGAGCAGTACGTC. Residues: CASSYSPSTARSYEQYV.